This T cell receptor (beta chain) originates from a study of Graves' ophthalmopathy and Graves' hyperthyroidism. Using RNA transcripts, the TCR beta CDR3 regions were amplified. Second-round multiplex PCR came after first-round RT-PCR with HTBI primers. TCRdb analysed the multiplex PCR reads with MiXCR anew, one entry per CDR3 protein. The sample carries just over 600,000 distinct CDR3 sequences, about 24% recorded once. Between the trimmed V and J ends, which lost 7 bases and 0 bases, there was a span of 13 bases. Per germline, CDR1 WSHSY and CDR2 SAAADI. CDR3 size: 16 residues. Whole-study findings and limits: A majority of expanded thyroid clonotypes exceeding 0.001 frequency were likewise present in blood.

This clonotype was found many times. What it binds is unknown. A diagnosis was made from clinical symptoms together with serum thyroxine, TRAb, thyroid ultrasound and orbital computed tomography. This TCR came from a woman younger than 30 with stable Graves' hyperthyroidism. Some clones in this sample may be carry-over from other donors' samples. The J gene is TRBJ2-6, the V gene TRBV10-2; D remains unclear. Material for sequencing was peripheral blood. CDR3 loop: CASISSNTSGANVLTF. CDR3 sequence (DNA): TGCGCCAGCATTTCGTCTAACACCTCTGGGGCCAACGTCCTGACTTTC.